Included here is one T cell receptor beta chain sequence, with context. The CDR3 has 14 residues. Germline CDR1 reads LNHDA; CDR2 reads SQIVND (reference sequence). V gave up 3 bases and J gave up 2 bases, with 9 bases separating them. The data stem from a study of blood T cell repertoires in COVID-19. In the source study's methods: The assay estimated nucleated cells by amplifying reference gene primers. The protocol was immunoSEQ multiplex PCR, while the TCRdb copy is restricted to in-frame clones and leaves out a portion. D and trimming come from the DNA, and the V and J calls and clone size come from that table. The sample contains some 70,000 clones, 75% to 85% of which appear only once.

The specimen was peripheral blood. The receptor was isolated from a woman in her 70s with acute or convalescent COVID-19. V gene TRBV19 combines with J gene TRBJ2-3; D is uncertain. The CDR3 sequence is CASSMVGYTDTQYF. The CDR3 DNA reads TGTGCCAGTAGTATGGTCGGTTACACAGATACGCAGTATTTT.